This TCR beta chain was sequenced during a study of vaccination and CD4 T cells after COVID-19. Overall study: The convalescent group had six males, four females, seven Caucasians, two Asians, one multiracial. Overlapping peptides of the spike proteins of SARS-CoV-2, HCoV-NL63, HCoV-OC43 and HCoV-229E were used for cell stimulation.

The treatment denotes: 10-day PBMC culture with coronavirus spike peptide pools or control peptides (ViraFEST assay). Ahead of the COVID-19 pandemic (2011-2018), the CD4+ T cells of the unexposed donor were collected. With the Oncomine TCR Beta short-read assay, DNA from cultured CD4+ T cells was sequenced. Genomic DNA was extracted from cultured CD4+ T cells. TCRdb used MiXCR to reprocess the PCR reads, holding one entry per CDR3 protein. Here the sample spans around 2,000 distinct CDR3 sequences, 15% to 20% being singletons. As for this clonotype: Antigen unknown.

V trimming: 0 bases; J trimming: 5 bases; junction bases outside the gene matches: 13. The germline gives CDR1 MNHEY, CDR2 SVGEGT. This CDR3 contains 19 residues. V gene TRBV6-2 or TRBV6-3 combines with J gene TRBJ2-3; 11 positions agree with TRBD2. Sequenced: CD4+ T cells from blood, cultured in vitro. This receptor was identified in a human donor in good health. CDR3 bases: TGTGCCAGCAGTTACTCGACTAGCGGGGATCTGCTCAGGGGAGATACGCAGTATTTT. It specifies CASSYSTSGDLLRGDTQYF.